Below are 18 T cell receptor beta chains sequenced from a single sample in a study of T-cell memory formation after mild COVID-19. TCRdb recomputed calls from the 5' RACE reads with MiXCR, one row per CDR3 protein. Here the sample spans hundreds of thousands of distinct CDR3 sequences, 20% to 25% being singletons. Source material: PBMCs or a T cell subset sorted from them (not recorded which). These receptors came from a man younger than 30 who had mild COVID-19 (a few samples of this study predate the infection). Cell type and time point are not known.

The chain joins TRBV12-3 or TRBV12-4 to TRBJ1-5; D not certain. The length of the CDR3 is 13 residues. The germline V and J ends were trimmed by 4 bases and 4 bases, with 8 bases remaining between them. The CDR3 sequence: CASSSQFNQPQHF. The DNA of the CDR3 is TGTGCCAGCAGTTCACAGTTTAATCAGCCCCAGCATTTT.

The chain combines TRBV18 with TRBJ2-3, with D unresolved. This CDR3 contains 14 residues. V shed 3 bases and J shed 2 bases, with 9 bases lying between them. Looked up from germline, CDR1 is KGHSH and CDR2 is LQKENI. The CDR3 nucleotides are TGTGCCAGCTCACCCGTAGACAACACAGATACGCAGTATTTT. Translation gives CASSPVDNTDTQYF.

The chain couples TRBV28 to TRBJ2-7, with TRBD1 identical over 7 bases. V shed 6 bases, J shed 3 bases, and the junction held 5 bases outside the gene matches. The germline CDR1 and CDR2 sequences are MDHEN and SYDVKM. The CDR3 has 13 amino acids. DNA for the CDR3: TGTGCCAGCAGGCCGGGACAGAGCTACGAGCAGTACTTC. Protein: CASRPGQSYEQYF.

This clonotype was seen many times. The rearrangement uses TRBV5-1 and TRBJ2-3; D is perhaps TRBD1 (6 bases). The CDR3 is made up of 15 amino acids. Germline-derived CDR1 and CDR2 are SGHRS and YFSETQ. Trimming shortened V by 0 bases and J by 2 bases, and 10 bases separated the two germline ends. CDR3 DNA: TGCGCCAGCAGCTTGGAAGGACAGTTCACAGATACGCAGTATTTT. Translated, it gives CASSLEGQFTDTQYF. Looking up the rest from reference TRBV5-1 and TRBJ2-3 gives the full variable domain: KAGVTQTPRYLIKTRGQQVTLSCSPISGHRSVSWYQQTPGQGLQFLFEYFSETQRNKGNFPGRFSGRQFSNSRSEMNVSTLELGDSALYLCASSLEGQFTDTQYFGPGTRLTVL.

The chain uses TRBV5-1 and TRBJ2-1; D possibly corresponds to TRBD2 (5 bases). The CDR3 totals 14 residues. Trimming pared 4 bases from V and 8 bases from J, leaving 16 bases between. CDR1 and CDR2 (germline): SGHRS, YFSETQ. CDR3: CASSPTAGYHEQFF. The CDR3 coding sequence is TGCGCCAGCAGCCCCACGGCGGGTTATCATGAGCAGTTCTTC. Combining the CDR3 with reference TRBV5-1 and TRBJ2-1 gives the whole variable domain KAGVTQTPRYLIKTRGQQVTLSCSPISGHRSVSWYQQTPGQGLQFLFEYFSETQRNKGNFPGRFSGRQFSNSRSEMNVSTLELGDSALYLCASSPTAGYHEQFFGPGTRLTVL.

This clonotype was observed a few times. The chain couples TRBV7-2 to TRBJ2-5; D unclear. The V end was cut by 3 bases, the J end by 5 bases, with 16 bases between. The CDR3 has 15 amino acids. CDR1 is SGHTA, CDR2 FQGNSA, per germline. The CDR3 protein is CASSFRRSHGETQYF. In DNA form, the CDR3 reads TGTGCCAGCAGCTTCCGACGGTCCCACGGGGAGACCCAGTACTTC.

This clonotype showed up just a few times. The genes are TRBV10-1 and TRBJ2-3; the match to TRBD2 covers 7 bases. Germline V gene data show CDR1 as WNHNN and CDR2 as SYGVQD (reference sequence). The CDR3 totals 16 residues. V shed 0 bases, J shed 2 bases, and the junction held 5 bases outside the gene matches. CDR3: CASSESGDYPTDTQYF. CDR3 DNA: TGCGCCAGCAGTGAGTCCGGGGACTACCCCACAGATACGCAGTATTTT.

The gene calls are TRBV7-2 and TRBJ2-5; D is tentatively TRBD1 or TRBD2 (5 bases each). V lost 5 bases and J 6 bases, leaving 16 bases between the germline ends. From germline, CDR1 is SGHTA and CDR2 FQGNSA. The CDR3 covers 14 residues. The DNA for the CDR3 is TGTGCCAGCAGCGCCTGGGGGTCTAGTCAGACCCAGTACTTC. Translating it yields CASSAWGSSQTQYF.

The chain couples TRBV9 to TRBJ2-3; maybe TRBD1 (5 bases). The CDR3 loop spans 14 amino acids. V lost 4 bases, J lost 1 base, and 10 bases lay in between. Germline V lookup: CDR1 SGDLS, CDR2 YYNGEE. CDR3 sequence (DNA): TGTGCCAGCAGCTGGGGCGGACGCACAGATACGCAGTATTTT. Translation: CASSWGGRTDTQYF.

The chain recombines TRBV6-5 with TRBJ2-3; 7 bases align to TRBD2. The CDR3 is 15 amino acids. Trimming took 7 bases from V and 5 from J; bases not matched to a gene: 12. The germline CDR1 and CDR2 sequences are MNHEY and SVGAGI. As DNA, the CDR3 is TGTGCCAGCAAGGATAGCGGGCGCCCTGGAGATACGCAGTATTTT. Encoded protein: CASKDSGRPGDTQYF.

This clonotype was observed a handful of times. DNA for the CDR3: TGCGCCAGCAGCTTGTCGGACAGCTATGGCTACACCTTC. Its translation is CASSLSDSYGYTF. This chain joins TRBV5-1 and TRBJ1-2; D is possibly TRBD1 (6 bases). With 1 base removed from V and 4 bases from J, the gap between germline ends came to 8 bases. The germline CDR1 and CDR2 sequences are SGHRS and YFSETQ. This CDR3 spans 13 amino acids. Combining the CDR3 with reference TRBV5-1 and TRBJ1-2 gives the whole variable domain KAGVTQTPRYLIKTRGQQVTLSCSPISGHRSVSWYQQTPGQGLQFLFEYFSETQRNKGNFPGRFSGRQFSNSRSEMNVSTLELGDSALYLCASSLSDSYGYTFGSGTRLTVV.

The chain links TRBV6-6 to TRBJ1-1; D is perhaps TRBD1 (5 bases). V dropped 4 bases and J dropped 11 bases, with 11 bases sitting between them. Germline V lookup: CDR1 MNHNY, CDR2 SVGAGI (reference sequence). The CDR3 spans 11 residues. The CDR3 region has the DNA TGTGCCAGCAGTTTAGAGCGGGGCGCTTTCTTT. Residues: CASSLERGAFF.

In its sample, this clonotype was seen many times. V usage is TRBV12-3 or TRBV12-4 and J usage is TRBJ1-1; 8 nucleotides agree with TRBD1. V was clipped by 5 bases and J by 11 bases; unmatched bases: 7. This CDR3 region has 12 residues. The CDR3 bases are TGTGCCAGCAGTCGAATGACAGGGGAGGCTTTCTTT. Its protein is CASSRMTGEAFF.

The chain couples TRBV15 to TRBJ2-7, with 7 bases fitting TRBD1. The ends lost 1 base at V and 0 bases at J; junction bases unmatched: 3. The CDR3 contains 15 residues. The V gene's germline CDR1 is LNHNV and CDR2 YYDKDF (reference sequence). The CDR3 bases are TGTGCCACCAGCAGAGCTCGGGACAGCTCCTACGAGCAGTACTTC. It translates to CATSRARDSSYEQYF.

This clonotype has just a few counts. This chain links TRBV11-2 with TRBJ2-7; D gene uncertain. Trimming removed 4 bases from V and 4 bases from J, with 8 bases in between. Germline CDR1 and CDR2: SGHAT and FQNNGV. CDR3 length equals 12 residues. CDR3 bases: TGTGCCAGCAGCTCTCCTCAATACGAGCAGTACTTC. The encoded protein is CASSSPQYEQYF.

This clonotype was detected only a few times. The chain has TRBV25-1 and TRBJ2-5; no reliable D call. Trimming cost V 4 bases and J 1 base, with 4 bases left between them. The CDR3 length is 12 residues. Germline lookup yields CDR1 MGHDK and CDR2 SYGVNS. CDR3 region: CASSALQETQYF. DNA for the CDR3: TGTGCCAGCAGTGCCCTCCAAGAGACCCAGTACTTC. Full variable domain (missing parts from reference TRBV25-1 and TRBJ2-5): EADIYQTPRYLVIGTGKKITLECSQTMGHDKMYWYQQDPGMELHLIHYSYGVNSTEKGDLSSESTVSRIRTEHFPLTLESARPSHTSQYLCASSALQETQYFGPGTRLLVL.

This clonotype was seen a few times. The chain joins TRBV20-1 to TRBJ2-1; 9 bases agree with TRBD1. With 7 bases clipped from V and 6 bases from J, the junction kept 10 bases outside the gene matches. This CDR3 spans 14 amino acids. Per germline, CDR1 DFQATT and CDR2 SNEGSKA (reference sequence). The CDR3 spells CSGRVWTGVNEQFF. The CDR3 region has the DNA TGCAGTGGCCGGGTCTGGACAGGGGTCAATGAGCAGTTCTTC.

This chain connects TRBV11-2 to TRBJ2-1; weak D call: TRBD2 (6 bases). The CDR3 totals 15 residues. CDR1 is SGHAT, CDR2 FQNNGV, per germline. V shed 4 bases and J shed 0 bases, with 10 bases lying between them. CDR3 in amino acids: CASSSGGRSYNEQFF. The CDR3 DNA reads TGTGCCAGCAGCTCCGGGGGACGCTCCTACAATGAGCAGTTCTTC.